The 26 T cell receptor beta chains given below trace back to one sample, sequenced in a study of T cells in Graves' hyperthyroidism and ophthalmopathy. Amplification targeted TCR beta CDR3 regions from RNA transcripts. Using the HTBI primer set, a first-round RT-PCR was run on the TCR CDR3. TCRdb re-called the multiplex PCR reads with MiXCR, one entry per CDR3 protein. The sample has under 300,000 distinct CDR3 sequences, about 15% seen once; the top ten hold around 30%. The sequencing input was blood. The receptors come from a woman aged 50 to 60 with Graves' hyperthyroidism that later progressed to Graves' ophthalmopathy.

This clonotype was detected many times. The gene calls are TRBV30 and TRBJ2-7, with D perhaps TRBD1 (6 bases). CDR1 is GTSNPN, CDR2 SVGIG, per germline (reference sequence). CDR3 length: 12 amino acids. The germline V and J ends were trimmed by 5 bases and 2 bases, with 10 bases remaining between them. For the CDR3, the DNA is TGTGCCTGGCGACAGGCAGCCTACGAGCAGTACTTC. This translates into CAWRQAAYEQYF.

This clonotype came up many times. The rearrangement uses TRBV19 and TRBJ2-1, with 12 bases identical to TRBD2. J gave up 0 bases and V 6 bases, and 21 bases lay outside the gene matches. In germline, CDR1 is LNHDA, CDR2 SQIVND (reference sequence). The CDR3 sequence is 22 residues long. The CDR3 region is CASRPGWGLAGGIQSSYNEQFF. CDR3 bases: TGTGCCAGTAGACCGGGATGGGGACTAGCGGGTGGAATCCAAAGCTCCTACAATGAGCAGTTCTTC.

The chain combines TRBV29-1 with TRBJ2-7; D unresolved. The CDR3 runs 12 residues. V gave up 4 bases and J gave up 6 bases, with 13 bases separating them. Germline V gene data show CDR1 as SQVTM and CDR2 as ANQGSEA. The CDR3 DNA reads TGCAGCGTTGGGCTAGACGGTGGCGAGCAGTACTTC. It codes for CSVGLDGGEQYF.

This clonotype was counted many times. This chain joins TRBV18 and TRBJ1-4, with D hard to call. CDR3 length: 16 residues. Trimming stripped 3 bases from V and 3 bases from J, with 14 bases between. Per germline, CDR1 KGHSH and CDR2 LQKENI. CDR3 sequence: CASSPPGFGANEKLFF. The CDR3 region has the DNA TGTGCCAGCTCACCTCCGGGTTTCGGGGCTAATGAAAAACTGTTTTTT.

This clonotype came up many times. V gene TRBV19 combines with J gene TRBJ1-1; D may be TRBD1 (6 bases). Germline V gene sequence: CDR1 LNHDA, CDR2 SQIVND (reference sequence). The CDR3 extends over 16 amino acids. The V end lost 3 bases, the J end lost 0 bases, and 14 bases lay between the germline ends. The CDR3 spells CASSITGSALNTEAFF. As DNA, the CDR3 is TGTGCCAGTAGTATTACAGGGAGCGCCCTGAACACTGAAGCTTTCTTT.

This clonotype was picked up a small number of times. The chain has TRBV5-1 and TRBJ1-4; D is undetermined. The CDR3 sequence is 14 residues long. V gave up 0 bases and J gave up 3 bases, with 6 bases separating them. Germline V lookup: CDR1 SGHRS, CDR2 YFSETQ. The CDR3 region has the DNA TGCGCCAGCAGCTTGGCTCAGCCTAATGAAAAACTGTTTTTT. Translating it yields CASSLAQPNEKLFF.

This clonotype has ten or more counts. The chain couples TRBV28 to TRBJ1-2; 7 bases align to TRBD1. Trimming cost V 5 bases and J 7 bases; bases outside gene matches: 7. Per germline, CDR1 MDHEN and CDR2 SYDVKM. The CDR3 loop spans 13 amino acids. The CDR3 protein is CASSRGQGGGYTF. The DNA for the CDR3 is TGTGCCAGCAGTCGCGGGCAGGGGGGTGGCTACACCTTC.

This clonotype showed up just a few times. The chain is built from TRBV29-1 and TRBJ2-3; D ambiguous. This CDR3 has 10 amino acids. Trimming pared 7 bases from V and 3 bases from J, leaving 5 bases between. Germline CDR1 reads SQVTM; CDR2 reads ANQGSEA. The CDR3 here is CSGRTDTQYF. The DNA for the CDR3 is TGCAGCGGAAGGACAGATACGCAGTATTTT.

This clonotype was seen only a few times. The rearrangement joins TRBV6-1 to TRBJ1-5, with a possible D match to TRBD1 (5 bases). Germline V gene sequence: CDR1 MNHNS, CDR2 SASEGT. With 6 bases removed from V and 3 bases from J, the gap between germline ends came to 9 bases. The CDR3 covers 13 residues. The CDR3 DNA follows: TGTGCCAGCAGCGGGACGGTCAATCAGCCCCAGCATTTT. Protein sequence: CASSGTVNQPQHF.

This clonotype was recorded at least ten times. DNA of the CDR3: TGTGCCAGCAGCTTAGTGCTAGCTGGCGCCGGGGAGCTGTTTTTT. It specifies CASSLVLAGAGELFF. This chain joins TRBV7-2 and TRBJ2-2; maybe TRBD2 (5 bases). Per the germline V gene, CDR1 is SGHTA and CDR2 is FQGNSA. Trimming stripped 1 base from V and 6 bases from J, with 12 bases between. This CDR3 is built from 15 residues.

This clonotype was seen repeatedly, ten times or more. The CDR3 coding sequence is TGTGCCAGCAGTGAAGTGGAGGGCGGGACTGAAGCTTTCTTT. The encoded protein is CASSEVEGGTEAFF. The chain carries TRBV6-1 and TRBJ1-1, with no clear D. The CDR3 has 14 residues. V shed 1 base and J shed 5 bases, with 11 bases lying between them. The V gene's germline CDR1 is MNHNS and CDR2 SASEGT.

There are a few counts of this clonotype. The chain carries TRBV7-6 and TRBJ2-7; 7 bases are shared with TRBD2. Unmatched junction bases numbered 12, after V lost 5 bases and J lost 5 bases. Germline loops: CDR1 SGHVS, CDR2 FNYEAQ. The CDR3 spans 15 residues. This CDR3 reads CASSPASSGYHEQYF. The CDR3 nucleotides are TGTGCCAGCAGCCCAGCCTCTAGCGGATATCACGAGCAGTACTTC.

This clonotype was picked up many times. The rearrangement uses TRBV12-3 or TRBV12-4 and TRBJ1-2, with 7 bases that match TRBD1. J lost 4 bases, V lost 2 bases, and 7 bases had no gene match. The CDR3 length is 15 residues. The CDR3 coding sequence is TGTGCCAGCAGTTTACGAGGGGGCGCCGGCTATGGCTACACCTTC. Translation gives CASSLRGGAGYGYTF.

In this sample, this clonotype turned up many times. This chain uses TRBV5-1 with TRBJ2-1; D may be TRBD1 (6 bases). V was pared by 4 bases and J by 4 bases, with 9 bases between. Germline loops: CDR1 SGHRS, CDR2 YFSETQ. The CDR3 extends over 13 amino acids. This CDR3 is CASSPGTYNEQFF. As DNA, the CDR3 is TGCGCCAGCAGCCCCGGGACATACAATGAGCAGTTCTTC.

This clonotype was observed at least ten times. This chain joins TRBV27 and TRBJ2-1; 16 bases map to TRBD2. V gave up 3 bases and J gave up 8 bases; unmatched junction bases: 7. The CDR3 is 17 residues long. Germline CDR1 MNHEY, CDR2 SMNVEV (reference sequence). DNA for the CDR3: TGTGCCAGCAGTTTCTCCGGGACTAGCGGGAGGGCGGATGAGCAGTTCTTC. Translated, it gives CASSFSGTSGRADEQFF.

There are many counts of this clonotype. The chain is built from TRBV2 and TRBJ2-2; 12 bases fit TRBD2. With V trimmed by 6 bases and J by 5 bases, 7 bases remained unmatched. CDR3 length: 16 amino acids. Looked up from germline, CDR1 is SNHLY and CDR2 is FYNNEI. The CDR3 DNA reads TGTGCCAGCAGCGACCTAGCGGGAGGGTATACCGGGGAGCTGTTTTTT. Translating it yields CASSDLAGGYTGELFF. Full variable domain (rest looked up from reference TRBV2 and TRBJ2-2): EPEVTQTPSHQVTQMGQEVILRCVPISNHLYFYWYRQILGQKVEFLVSFYNNEISEKSEIFDDQFSVERPDGSNFTLKIRSTKLEDSAMYFCASSDLAGGYTGELFFGEGSRLTVL.

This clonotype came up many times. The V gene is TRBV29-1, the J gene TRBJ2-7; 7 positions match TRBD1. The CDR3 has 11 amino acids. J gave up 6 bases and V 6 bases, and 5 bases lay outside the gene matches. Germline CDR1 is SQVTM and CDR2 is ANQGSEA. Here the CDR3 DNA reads TGCAGCGTGGGGACAGAAGGCGAGCAGTACTTC. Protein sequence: CSVGTEGEQYF.

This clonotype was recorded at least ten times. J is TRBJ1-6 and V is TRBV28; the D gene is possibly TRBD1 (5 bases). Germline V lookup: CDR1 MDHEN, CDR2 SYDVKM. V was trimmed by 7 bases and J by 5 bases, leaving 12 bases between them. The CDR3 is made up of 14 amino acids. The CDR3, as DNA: TGTGCCAGCAATTGGGGGGGAAATAATTCACCCCTCCACTTT. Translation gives CASNWGGNNSPLHF.

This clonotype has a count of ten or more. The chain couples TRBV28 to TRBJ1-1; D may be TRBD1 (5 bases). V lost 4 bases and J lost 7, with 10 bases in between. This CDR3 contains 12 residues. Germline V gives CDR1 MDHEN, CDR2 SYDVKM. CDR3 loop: CASSWRGDEAFF. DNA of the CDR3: TGTGCCAGCAGTTGGAGGGGAGATGAAGCTTTCTTT.

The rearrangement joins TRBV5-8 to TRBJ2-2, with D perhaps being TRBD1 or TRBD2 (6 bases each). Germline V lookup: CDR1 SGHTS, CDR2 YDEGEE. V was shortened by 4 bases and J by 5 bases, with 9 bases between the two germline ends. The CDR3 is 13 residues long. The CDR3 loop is CASSRRGTGELFF. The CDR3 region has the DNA TGTGCCAGCAGCCGGAGGGGGACCGGGGAGCTGTTTTTT. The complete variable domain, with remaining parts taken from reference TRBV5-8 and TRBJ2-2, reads EAGVTQSPTHLIKTRGQQATLRCSPISGHTSVYWYQQALGLGLQFLLWYDEGEERNRGNFPPRFSGRQFPNYSSELNVNALELEDSALYLCASSRRGTGELFFGEGSRLTVL.

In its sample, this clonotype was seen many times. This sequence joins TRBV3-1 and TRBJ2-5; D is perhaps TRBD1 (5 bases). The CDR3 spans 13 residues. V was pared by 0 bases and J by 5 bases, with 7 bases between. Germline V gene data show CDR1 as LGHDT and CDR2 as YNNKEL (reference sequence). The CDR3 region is CASSQEGVETQYF. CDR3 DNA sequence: TGTGCCAGCAGCCAAGAAGGGGTGGAGACCCAGTACTTC.

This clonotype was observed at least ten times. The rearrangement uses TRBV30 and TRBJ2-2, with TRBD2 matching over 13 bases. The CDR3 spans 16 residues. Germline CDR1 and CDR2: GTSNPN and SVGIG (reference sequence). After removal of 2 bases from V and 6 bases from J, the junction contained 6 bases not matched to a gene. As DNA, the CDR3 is TGTGCCTGGAGTTTGTGGACTAGCGGGAGATCCGGGGAGCTGTTTTTT. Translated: CAWSLWTSGRSGELFF.

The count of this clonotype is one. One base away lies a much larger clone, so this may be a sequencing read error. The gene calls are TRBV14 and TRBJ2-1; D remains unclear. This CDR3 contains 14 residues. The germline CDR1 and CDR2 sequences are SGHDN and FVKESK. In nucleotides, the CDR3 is TGTGCCAGCAGCCACAAACTAACCGACAATGTGCAGTTCTTC. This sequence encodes CASSHKLTDNVQFF.

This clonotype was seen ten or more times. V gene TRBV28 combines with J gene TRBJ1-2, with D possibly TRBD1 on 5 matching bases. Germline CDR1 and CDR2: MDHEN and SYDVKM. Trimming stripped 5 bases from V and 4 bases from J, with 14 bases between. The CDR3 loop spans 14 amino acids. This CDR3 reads CASSRGGAGYGYTF. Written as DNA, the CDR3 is TGTGCCAGCAGTCGAGGCGGGGCAGGCTATGGCTACACCTTC.

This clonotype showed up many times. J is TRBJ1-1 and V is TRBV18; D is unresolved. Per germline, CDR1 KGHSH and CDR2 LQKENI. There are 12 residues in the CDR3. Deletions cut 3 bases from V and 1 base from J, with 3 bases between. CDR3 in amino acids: CASSPWNTEAFF. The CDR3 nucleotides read TGTGCCAGCTCACCTTGGAACACTGAAGCTTTCTTT.

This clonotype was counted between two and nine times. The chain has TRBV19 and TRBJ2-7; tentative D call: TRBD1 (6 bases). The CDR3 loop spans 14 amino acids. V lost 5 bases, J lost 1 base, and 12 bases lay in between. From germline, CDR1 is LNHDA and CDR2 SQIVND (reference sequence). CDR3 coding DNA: TGTGCCAGTAGTGCACCGGGACAATCCTACGAGCAGTACTTC. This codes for CASSAPGQSYEQYF.